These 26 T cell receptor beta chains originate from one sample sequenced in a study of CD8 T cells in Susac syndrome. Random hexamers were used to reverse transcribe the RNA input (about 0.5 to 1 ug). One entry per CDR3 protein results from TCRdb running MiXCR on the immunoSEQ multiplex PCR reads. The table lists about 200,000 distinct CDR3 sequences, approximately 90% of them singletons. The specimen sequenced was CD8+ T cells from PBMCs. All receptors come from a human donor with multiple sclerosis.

In nucleotides, the CDR3 is TGTGCCAGCAACTGGAACACCGGGGAGCTGTTTTTT. This codes for CASNWNTGELFF. This sequence joins TRBV7-9 and TRBJ2-2; no clear D gene. CDR3 length: 12 residues. In germline, CDR1 is SEHNR, CDR2 FQNEAQ (reference sequence). The V gene lost 7 bases and the J gene lost 1 base, with 4 bases spanning the gap.

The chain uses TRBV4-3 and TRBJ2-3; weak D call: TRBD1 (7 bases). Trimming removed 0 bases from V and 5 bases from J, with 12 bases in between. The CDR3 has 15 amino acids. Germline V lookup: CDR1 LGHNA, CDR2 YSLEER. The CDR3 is CASSQDGQGGDTQYF. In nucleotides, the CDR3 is TGCGCCAGCAGCCAAGATGGGCAGGGGGGAGATACGCAGTATTTT.

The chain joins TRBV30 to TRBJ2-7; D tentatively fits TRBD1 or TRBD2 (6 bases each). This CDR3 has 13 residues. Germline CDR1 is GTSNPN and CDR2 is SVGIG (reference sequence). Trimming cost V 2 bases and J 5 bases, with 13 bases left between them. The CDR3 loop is CAWSNGGLNEQYF. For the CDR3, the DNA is TGTGCCTGGAGTAATGGGGGGCTGAACGAGCAGTACTTC.

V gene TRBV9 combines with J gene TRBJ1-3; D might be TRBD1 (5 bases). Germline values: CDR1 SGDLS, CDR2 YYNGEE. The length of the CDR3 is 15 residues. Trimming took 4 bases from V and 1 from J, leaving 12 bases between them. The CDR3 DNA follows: TGTGCCAGCAGCCCCGGCGGGGGTTCTGGAAACACCATATATTTT. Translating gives CASSPGGGSGNTIYF.

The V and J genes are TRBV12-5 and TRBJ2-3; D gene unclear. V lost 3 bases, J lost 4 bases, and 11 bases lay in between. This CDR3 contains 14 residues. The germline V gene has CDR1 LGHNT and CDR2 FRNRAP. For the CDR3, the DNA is TGTGCTAGTGGTTTTCGTGTAACCGCAGATACGCAGTATTTT. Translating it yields CASGFRVTADTQYF.

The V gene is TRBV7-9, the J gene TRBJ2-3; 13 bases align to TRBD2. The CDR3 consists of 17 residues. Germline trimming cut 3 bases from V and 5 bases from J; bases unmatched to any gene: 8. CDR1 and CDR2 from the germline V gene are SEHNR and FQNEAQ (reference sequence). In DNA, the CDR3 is TGTGCCAGCAGCTTCGGACTAGCGGGAGTCGGTGGAGATACGCAGTATTTT. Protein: CASSFGLAGVGGDTQYF.

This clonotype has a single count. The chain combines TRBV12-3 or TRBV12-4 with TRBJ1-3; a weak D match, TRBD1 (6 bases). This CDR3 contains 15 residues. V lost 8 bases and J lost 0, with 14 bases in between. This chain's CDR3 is CASGGGSLSGNTIYF. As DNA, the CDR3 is TGTGCCAGCGGGGGGGGCAGCCTCTCTGGAAACACCATATATTTT.

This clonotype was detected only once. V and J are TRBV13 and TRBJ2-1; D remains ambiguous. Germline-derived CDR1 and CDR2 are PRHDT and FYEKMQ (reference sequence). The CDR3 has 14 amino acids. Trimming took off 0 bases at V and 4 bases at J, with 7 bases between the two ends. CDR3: CASSLGVRYNEQFF. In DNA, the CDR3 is TGTGCCAGCAGCTTAGGCGTCAGGTACAATGAGCAGTTCTTC.

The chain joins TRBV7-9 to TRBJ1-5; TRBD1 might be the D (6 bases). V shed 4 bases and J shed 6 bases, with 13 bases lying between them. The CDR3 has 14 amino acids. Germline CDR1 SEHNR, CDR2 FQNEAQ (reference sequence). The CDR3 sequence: CASSSGQSGQPQHF. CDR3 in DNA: TGTGCCAGCAGCTCCGGACAGTCCGGTCAGCCCCAGCATTTT.

Here the CDR3 DNA reads TGTGCCAGCAGCCAACCCCCGGGACTTATCGAGCAGTACTTC. This encodes CASSQPPGLIEQYF. The rearrangement joins TRBV4-2 to TRBJ2-7, with D perhaps TRBD2 (6 bases). The CDR3 totals 14 residues. V lost 2 bases to trimming and J lost 6 bases, with 14 bases between them. Germline V CDR1 and CDR2: LGHNA, YNFKEQ.

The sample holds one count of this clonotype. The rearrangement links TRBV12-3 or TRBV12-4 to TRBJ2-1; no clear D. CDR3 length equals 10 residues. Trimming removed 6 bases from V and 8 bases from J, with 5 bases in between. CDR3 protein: CASSTDEQFF. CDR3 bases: TGTGCCAGCAGCACTGATGAGCAGTTCTTC.

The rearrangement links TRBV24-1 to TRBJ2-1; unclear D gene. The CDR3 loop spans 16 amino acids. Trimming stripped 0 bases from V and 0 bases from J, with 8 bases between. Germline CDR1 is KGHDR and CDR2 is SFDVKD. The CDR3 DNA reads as TGTGCCACCAGTGATTTGGAGACCCACTCCTACAATGAGCAGTTCTTC. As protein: CATSDLETHSYNEQFF.

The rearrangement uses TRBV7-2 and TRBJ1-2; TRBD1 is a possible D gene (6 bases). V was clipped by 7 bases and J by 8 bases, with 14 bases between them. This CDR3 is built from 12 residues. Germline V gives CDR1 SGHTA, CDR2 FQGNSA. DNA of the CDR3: TGTGCCAGCATCACCGCAGGGGAAGGCTACACCTTC. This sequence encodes CASITAGEGYTF.

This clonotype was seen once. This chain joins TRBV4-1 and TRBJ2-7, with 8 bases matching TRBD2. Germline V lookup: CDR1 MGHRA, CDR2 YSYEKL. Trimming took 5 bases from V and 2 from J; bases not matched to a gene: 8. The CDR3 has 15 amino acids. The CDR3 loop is CASSARLASPYEQYF. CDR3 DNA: TGCGCCAGCAGCGCTCGACTAGCGTCCCCCTACGAGCAGTACTTC.

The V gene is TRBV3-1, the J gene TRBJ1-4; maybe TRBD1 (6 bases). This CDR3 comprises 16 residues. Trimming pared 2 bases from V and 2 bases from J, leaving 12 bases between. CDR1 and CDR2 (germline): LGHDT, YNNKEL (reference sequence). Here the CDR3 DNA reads TGTGCCAGCAGCCAACCCGAGGGGGACACTAATGAAAAACTGTTTTTT. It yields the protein CASSQPEGDTNEKLFF.

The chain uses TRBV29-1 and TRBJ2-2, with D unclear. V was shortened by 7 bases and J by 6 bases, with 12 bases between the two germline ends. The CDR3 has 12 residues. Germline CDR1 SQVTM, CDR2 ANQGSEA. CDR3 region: CSARYPAGELFF. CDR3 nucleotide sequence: TGCAGCGCTCGGTACCCAGCCGGGGAGCTGTTTTTT.

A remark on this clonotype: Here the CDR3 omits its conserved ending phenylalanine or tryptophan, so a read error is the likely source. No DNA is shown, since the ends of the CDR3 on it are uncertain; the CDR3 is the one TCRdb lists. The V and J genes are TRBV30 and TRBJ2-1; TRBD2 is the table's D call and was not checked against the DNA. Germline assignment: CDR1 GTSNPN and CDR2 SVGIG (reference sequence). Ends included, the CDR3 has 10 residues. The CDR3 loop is CAWARGALTL.

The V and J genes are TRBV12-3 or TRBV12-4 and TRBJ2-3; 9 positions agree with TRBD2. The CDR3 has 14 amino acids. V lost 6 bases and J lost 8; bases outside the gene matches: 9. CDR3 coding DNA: TGTGCCAGCAGCCCTATAGCGGGGGTGGGTACGCAGTATTTT. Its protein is CASSPIAGVGTQYF.

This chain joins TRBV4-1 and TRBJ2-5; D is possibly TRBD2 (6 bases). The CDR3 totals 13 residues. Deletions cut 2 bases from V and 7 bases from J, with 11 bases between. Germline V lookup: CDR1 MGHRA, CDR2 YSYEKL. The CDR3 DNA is TGCGCCAGCAGCCAATTGGGGGGTGGGACCCAGTACTTC. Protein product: CASSQLGGGTQYF.

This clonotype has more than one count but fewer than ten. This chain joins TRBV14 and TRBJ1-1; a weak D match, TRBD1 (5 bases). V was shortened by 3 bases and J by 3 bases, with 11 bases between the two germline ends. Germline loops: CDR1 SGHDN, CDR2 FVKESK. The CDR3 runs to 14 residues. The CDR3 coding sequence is TGTGCCAGCAGCCAGGCGGGGGTAGACACTGAAGCTTTCTTT. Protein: CASSQAGVDTEAFF.

For the CDR3, the DNA is TGCGCCAGCAGCCAGAGACAGGGGGTCTACGACGAGCAGTACTTC. This gives the protein CASSQRQGVYDEQYF. V gene TRBV4-1 combines with J gene TRBJ2-7; 9 nucleotides match TRBD1. Germline CDR1 MGHRA, CDR2 YSYEKL. The CDR3 length is 15 residues. With V trimmed by 3 bases and J by 5 bases, 8 bases remained unmatched.

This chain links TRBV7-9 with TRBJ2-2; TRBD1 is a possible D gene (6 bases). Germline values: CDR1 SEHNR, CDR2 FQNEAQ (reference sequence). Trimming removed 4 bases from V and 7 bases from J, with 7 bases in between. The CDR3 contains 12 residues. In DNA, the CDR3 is TGTGCCAGCAGCTCACAGGGCGGGGAGCTGTTTTTT. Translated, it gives CASSSQGGELFF. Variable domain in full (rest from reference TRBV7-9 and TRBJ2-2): DTGVSQNPRHKITKRGQNVTFRCDPISEHNRLYWYRQTLGQGPEFLTYFQNEAQLEKSRLLSDRFSAERPKGSFSTLEIQRTEQGDSAMYLCASSSQGGELFFGEGSRLTVL.

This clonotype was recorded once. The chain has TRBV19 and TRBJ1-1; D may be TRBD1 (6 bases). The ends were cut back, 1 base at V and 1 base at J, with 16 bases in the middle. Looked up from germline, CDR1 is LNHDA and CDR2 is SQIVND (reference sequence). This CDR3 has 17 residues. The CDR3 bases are TGTGCCAGTAGTATAGGCCCCTTCATACAGGGGAACACTGAAGCTTTCTTT. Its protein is CASSIGPFIQGNTEAFF.

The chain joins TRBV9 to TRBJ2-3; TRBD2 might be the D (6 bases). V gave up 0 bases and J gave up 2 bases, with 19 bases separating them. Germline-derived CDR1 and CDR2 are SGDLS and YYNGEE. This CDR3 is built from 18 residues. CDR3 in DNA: TGTGCCAGCAGCGTAGCACTAGCCGGCGGTCGAAACACAGATACGCAGTATTTT. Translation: CASSVALAGGRNTDTQYF.

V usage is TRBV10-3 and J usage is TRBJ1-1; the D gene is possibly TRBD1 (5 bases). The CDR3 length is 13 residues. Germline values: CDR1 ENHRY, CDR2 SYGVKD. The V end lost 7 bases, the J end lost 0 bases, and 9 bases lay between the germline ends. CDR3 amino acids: CAITVGVNTEAFF. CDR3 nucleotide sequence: TGTGCCATCACGGTAGGGGTGAACACTGAAGCTTTCTTT.

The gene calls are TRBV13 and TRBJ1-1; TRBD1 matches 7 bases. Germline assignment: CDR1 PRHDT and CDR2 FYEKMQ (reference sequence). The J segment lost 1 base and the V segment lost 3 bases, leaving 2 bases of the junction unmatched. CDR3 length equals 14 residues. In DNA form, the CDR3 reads TGTGCCAGCAGCTTTGGACAGGCGAACACTGAAGCTTTCTTT. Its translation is CASSFGQANTEAFF.